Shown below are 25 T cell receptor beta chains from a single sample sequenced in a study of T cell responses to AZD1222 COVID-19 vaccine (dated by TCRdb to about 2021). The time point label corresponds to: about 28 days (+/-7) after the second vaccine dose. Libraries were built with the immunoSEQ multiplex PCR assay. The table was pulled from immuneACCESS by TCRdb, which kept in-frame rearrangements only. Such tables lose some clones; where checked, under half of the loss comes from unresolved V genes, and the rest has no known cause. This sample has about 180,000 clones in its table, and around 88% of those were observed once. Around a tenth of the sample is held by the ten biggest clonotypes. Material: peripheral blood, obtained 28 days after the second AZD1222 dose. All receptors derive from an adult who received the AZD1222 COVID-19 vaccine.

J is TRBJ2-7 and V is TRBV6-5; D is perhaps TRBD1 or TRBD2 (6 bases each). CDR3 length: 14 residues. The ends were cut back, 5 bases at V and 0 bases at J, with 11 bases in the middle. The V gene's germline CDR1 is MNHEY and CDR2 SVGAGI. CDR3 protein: CASSRGAYSYEQYF. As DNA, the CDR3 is TGTGCCAGCAGTAGGGGGGCATACTCCTACGAGCAGTACTTC.

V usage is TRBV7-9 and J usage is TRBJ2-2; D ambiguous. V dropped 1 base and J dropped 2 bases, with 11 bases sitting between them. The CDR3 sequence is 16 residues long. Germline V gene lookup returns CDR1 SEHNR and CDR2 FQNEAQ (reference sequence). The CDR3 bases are TGTGCCAGCAGCTTAGAAACAGCATTCAACACCGGGGAGCTGTTTTTT. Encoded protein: CASSLETAFNTGELFF. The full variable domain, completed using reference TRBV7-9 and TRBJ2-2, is DTGVSQNPRHKITKRGQNVTFRCDPISEHNRLYWYRQTLGQGPEFLTYFQNEAQLEKSRLLSDRFSAERPKGSFSTLEIQRTEQGDSAMYLCASSLETAFNTGELFFGEGSRLTVL.

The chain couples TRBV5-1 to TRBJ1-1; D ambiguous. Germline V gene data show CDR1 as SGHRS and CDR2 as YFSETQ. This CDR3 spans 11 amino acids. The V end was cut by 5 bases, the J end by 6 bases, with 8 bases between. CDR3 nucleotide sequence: TGCGCCAGCAGGTCGAAGGCTGAAGCTTTCTTT. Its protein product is CASRSKAEAFF.

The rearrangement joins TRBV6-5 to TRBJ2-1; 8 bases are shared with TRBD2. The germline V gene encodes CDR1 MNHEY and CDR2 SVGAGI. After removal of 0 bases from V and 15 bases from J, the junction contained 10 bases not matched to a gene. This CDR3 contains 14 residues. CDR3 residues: CASSYSRLAGPWFF. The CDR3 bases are TGTGCCAGCAGTTACTCCCGGCTAGCGGGCCCTTGGTTCTTC.

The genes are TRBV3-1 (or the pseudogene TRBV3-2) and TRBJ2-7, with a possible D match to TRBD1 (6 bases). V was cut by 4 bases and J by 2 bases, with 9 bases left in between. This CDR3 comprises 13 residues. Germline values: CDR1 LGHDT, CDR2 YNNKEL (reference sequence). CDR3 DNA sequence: TGTGCCAGCAGCCTCGGACAGACCTACGAGCAGTACTTC. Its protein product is CASSLGQTYEQYF.

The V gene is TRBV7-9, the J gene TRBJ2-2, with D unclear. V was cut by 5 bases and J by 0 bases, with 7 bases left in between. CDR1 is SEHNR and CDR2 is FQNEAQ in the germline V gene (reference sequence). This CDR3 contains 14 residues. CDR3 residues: CASSTGTNTGELFF. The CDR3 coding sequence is TGTGCCAGCAGCACTGGAACGAACACCGGGGAGCTGTTTTTT. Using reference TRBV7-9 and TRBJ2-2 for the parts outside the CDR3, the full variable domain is DTGVSQNPRHKITKRGQNVTFRCDPISEHNRLYWYRQTLGQGPEFLTYFQNEAQLEKSRLLSDRFSAERPKGSFSTLEIQRTEQGDSAMYLCASSTGTNTGELFFGEGSRLTVL.

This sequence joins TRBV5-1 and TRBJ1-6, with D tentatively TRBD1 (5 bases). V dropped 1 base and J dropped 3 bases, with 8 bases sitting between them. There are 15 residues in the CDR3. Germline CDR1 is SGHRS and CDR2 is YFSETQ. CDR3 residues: CASSLWGNYNSPLHF. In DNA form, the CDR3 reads TGCGCCAGCAGCTTGTGGGGGAACTATAATTCACCCCTCCACTTT.

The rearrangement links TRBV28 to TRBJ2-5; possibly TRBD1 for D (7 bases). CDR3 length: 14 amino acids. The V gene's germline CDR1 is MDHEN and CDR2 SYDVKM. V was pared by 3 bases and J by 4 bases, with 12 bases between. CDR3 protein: CASSLAGGGETQYF. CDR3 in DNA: TGTGCCAGCAGTTTGGCAGGGGGAGGAGAGACCCAGTACTTC. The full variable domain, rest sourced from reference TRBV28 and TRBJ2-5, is DVKVTQSSRYLVKRTGEKVFLECVQDMDHENMFWYRQDPGLGLRLIYFSYDVKMKEKGDIPEGYSVSREKKERFSLILESASTNQTSMYLCASSLAGGGETQYFGPGTRLLVL.

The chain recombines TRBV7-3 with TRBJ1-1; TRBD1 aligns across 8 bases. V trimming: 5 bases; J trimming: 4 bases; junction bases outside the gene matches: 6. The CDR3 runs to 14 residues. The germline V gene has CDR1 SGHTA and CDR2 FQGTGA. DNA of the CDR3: TGTGCCAGCAGCGTGGCAGGGGGCGTCACTGAAGCTTTCTTT. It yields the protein CASSVAGGVTEAFF.

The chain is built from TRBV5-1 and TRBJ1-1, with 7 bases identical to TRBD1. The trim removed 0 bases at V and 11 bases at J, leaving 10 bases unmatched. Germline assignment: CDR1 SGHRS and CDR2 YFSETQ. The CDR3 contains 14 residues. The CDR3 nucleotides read TGCGCCAGCAGCTTGGGCCGACAGGGTGGAGGGGCTTTCTTT. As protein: CASSLGRQGGGAFF.

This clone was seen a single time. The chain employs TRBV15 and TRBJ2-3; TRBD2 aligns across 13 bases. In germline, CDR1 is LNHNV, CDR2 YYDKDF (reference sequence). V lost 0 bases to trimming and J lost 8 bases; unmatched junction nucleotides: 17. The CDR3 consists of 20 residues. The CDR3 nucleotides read TGTGCCACCAGCAGAGATAAATCCGCACTAGCGGGGGGGCGTAGTGGTACGCAGTATTTT. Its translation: CATSRDKSALAGGRSGTQYF.

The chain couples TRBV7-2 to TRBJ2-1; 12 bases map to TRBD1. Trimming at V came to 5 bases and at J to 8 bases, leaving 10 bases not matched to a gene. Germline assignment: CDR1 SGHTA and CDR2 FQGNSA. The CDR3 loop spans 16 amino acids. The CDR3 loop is CASSPRSGQGADEQFF. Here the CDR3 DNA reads TGTGCCAGCAGCCCGCGCTCGGGACAGGGGGCCGATGAGCAGTTCTTC.

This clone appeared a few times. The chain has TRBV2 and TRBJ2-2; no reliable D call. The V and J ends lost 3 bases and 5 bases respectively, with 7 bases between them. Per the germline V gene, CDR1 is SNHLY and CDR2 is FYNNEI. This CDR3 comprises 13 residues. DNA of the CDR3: TGTGCCAGCAGTGAGGTGGAGACCGGGGAGCTGTTTTTT. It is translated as CASSEVETGELFF.

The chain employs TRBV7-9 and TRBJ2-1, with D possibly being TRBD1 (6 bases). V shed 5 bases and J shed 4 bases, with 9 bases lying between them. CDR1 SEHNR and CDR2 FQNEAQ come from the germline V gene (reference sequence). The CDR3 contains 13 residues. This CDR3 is CASSLRGYNEQFF. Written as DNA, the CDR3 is TGTGCCAGCAGCCTTAGGGGGTACAATGAGCAGTTCTTC.

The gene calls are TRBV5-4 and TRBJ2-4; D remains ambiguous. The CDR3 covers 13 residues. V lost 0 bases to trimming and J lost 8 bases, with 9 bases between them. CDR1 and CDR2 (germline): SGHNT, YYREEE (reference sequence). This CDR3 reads CASSLVGSDIQYF. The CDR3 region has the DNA TGTGCCAGCAGCTTGGTAGGGTCGGACATTCAGTACTTC.

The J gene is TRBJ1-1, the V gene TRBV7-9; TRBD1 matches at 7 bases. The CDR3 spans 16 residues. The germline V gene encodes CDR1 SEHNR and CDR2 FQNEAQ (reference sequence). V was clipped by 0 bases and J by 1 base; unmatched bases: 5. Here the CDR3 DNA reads TGTGCCAGCAGCTTAGCCGGGACAGCCCCGAACACTGAAGCTTTCTTT. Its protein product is CASSLAGTAPNTEAFF.

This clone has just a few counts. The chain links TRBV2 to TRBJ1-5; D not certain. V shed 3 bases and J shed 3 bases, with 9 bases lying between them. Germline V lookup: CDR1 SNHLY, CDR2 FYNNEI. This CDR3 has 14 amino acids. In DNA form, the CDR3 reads TGTGCCAGCAGTGACAATCAGCCCAATCAGCCCCAGCATTTT. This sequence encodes CASSDNQPNQPQHF.

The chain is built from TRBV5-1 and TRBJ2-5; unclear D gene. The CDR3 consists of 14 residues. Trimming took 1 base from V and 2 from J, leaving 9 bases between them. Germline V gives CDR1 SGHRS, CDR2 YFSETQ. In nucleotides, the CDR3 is TGCGCCAGCAGCTTGAGCAGGTCACAAGAGACCCAGTACTTC. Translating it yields CASSLSRSQETQYF. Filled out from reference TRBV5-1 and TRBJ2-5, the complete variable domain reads KAGVTQTPRYLIKTRGQQVTLSCSPISGHRSVSWYQQTPGQGLQFLFEYFSETQRNKGNFPGRFSGRQFSNSRSEMNVSTLELGDSALYLCASSLSRSQETQYFGPGTRLLVL.

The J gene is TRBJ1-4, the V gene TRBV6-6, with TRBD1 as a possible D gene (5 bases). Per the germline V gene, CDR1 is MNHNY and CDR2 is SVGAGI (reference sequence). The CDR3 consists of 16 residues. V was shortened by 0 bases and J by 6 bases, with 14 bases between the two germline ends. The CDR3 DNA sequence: TGTGCCAGCAGTTACTCGTGGGGGGGGTCGGATGAAAAACTGTTTTTT. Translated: CASSYSWGGSDEKLFF.

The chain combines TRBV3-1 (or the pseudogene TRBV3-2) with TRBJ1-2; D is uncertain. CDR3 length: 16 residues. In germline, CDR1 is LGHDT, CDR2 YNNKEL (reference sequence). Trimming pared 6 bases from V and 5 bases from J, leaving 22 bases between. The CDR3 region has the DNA TGTGCCAGCAGGAATACCCTTATAGGGTTTTCATATGGCTACACCTTC. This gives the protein CASRNTLIGFSYGYTF.

CDR3 residues: CASSPGQDTGELFF. In DNA, the CDR3 is TGTGCCAGCTCACCAGGTCAGGACACCGGGGAGCTGTTTTTT. V is TRBV18 and J is TRBJ2-2; no clear D gene. This CDR3 is built from 14 residues. With 2 bases removed from V and 3 bases from J, the gap between germline ends came to 7 bases. Germline loops: CDR1 KGHSH, CDR2 LQKENI.

In DNA, the CDR3 is TGTGCCTGGGACGTTGGAGGGGGCACAGATACGCAGTATTTT. Translated, it gives CAWDVGGGTDTQYF. The chain uses TRBV30 and TRBJ2-3; maybe TRBD2 (6 bases). The V gene lost 5 bases and the J gene lost 1 base, with 13 bases spanning the gap. Germline CDR1 reads GTSNPN; CDR2 reads SVGIG (reference sequence). This CDR3 spans 14 amino acids.

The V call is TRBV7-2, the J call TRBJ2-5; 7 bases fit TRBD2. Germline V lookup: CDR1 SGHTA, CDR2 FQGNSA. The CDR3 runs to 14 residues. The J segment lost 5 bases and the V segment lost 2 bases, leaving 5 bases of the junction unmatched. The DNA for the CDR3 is TGTGCCAGCAGCTTACTTACCGGGAGGGAGACCCAGTACTTC. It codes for CASSLLTGRETQYF.

CDR3 amino acids: CASSLGVKGYTF. In DNA form, the CDR3 reads TGTGCCAGCAGCTTAGGGGTCAAGGGCTACACCTTC. The genes are TRBV7-2 and TRBJ1-2; no clear D gene. The length of the CDR3 is 12 residues. Germline CDR1 SGHTA, CDR2 FQGNSA. The germline V and J ends were trimmed by 1 base and 8 bases, with 8 bases remaining between them.

The DNA of the CDR3 is TGTGCCAGTAGCCCGGGATCCTCCTATAATTCACCCCTCCACTTT. Amino acids: CASSPGSSYNSPLHF. The V gene is TRBV19, the J gene TRBJ1-6; D is undetermined. CDR3 size: 15 residues. V gave up 6 bases and J gave up 0 bases, with 9 bases separating them. Per germline, CDR1 LNHDA and CDR2 SQIVND (reference sequence). The entire variable domain, with the rest obtained from reference TRBV19 and TRBJ1-6, is as follows: DGGITQSPKYLFRKEGQNVTLSCEQNLNHDAMYWYRQDPGQGLRLIYYSQIVNDFQKGDIAEGYSVSREKKESFPLTVTSAQKNPTAFYLCASSPGSSYNSPLHFGNGTRLTVT.